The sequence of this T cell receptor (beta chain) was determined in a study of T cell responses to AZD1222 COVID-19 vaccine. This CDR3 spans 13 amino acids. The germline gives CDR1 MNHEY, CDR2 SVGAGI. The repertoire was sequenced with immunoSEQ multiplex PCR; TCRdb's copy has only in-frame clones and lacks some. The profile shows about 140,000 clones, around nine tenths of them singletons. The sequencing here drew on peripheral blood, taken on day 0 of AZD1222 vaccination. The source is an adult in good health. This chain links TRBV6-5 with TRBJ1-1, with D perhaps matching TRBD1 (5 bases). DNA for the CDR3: TGTGCAGGTGGGGGGGTCCTGAACACTGAAGCTTTCTTT. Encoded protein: CAGGGVLNTEAFF.